The rows below give T cell receptor beta chains drawn from one sample of a study of cytomegalovirus exposure and HLA in healthy donors. Produced via immunoSEQ multiplex PCR; TCRdb's table is partial and in-frame only. The sample lists approximately 160,000 clones, around nine tenths occurring once. The sequencing input was PBMCs. These receptors came from a man aged 18 to 29 in good health and CMV-seropositive. Both conserved end residues are part of each CDR3.

v_call,cdr3_length,cdr3_aa
TRBV29-1,13,CSVGASGPYEQYF
TRBV5-6,14,CASTRDLNTGELFF
TRBV7-7,16,CASSLQVVSAVGELFF
TRBV9,14,CASSVDSGVETQYF
TRBV5-1,14,CASSTAGTDEKLFF
TRBV4-1,17,CASSLAAGGGSPGELFF
TRBV19,14,CASSLGQLNTEAFF
TRBV25-1,11,CASSLSYEQYF
TRBV5-4,15,CASNQGGRAVHEQFF
TRBV7-2,14,CASSPDRAGNTIYF
TRBV25-1,15,CASSERQAMNTEAFF
TRBV5-3,17,CARSFRRGTASYNEQFF
TRBV5-1,12,CASRFSLDTQYF
TRBV27,15,CASSLVGQHSYEQYF
TRBV5-1,16,CASSLEGQGAYNEQFF
TRBV7-9,16,CASSLVVAGGGNIQYF
TRBV27,15,CASTSRDRGPNEQFF
TRBV6-5,15,CASSYSPGGSYEQYF
TRBV19,15,CASSSGQGFGNTIYF
TRBV6-5,14,CASGLEATNEKLFF
TRBV6-1,15,CASSSDAPGSYEQYF
TRBV9,12,CASSPTDNEQFF
TRBV18,13,CASSPRTGDGYTF
TRBV5-1,16,CASSLGDDGGNYGYTF
TRBV7-6,16,CASSFASSGRAGEQYF
TRBV13,16,CASSATWGHDTGELFF
TRBV4-1,11,CASSLYNEQFF
TRBV7-8,15,CASSQSGTGSYEQYF
TRBV18,14,CASSPSDRAETQYF
TRBV5-4,16,CASTFSGPSSYNEQFF
TRBV7-8,16,CASSLKREYGSSEQYF
TRBV19,16,CASSIRGIGSNQPQHF
TRBV28,17,CASSTLGGTRGANVLTF
TRBV15,15,CATKSGRMDTGELFF
TRBV30,16,CAWSLGTLSSGNTIYF
TRBV28,16,CASSLWTGESNQPQHF
TRBV14,16,CASSRPDRAFYNEQFF
TRBV6-6,13,CASDGTREQPQHF
TRBV18,15,CASSSDRLAKNIQYF
TRBV5-6,14,CASSFRVETDTQYF
TRBV2,12,CASGGVQNEQFF